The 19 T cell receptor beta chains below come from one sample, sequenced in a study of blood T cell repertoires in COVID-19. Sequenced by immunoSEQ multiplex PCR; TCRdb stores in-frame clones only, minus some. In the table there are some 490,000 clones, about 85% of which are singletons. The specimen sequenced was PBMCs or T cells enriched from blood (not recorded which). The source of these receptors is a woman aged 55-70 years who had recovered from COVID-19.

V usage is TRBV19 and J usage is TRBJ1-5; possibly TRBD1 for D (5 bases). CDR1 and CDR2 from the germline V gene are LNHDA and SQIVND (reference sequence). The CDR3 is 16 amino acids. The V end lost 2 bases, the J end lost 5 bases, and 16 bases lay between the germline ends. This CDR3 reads CASSIWSVEGYQPQHF. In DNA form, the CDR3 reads TGTGCCAGTAGTATATGGTCGGTGGAGGGGTATCAGCCCCAGCATTTT.

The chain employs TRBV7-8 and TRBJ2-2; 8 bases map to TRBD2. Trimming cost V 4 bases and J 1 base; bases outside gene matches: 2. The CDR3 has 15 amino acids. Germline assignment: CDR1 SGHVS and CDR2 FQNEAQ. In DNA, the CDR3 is TGTGCCAGCAGCTCTACTAGCGGGAACACCGGGGAGCTGTTTTTT. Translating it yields CASSSTSGNTGELFF.

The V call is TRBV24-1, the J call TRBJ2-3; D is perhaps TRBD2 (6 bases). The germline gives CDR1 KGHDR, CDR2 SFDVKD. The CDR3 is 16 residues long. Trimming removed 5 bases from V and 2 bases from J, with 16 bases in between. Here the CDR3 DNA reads TGTGCCACCAGTGGATTGTGGGGGGACGACACAGATACGCAGTATTTT. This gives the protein CATSGLWGDDTDTQYF.

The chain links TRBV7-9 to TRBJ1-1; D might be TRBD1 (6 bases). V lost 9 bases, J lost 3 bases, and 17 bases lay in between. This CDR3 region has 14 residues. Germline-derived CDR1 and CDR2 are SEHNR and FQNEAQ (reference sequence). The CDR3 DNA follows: TGTGCCAGTACCAAAAACAGGGCGGACACTGAAGCTTTCTTT. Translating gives CASTKNRADTEAFF.

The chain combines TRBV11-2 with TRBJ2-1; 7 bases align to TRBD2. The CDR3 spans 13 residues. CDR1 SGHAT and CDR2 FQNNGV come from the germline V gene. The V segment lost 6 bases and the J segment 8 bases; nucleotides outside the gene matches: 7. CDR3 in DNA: TGTGCCAGCAGAATGGGAGGGTGGGATGAGCAGTTCTTC. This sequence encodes CASRMGGWDEQFF.

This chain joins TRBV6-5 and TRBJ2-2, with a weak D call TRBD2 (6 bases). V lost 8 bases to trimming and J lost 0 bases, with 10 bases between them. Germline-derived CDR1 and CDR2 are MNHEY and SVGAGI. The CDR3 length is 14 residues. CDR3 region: CASGWGANTGELFF. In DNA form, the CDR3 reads TGTGCCAGCGGATGGGGGGCGAACACCGGGGAGCTGTTTTTT.

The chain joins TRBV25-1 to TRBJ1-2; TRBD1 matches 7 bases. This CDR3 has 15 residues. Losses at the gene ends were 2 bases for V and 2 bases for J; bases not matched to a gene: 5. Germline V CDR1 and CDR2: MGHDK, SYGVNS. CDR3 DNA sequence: TGTGCCAGCAGTGAAATACAGGGGTTCAACTATGGCTACACCTTC. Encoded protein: CASSEIQGFNYGYTF.

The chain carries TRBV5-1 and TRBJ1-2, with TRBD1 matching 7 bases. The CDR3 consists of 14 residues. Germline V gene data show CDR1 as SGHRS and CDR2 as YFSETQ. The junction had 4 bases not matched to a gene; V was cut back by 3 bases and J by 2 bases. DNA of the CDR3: TGCGCCAGCAGCTGGGACAGTGGCAACTATGGCTACACCTTC. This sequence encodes CASSWDSGNYGYTF.

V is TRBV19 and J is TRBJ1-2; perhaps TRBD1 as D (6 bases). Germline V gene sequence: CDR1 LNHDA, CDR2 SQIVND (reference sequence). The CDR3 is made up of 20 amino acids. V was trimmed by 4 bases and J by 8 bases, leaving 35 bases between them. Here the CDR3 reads CASSTPPGGGFSQGREGYTF. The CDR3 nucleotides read TGTGCCAGTAGTACTCCGCCGGGAGGGGGTTTTTCGCAGGGGCGAGAAGGCTACACCTTC.

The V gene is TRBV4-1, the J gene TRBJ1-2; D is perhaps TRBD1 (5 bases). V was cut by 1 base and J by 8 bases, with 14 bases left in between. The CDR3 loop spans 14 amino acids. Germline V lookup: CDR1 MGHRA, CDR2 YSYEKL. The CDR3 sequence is CASSQVGQGKGYTF. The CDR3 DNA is TGCGCCAGCAGCCAAGTGGGCCAGGGAAAAGGCTACACCTTC.

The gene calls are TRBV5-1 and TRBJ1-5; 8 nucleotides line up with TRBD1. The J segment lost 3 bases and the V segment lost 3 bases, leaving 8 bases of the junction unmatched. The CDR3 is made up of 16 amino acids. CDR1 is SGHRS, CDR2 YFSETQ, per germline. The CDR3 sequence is CASSSGQGRNNQPQHF. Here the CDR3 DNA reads TGCGCCAGCAGCTCCGGACAGGGTCGTAACAATCAGCCCCAGCATTTT.

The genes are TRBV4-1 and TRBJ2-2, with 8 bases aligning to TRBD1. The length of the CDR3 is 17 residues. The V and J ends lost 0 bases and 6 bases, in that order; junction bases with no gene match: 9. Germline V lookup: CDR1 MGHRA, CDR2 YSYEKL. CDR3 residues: CASSQEVGQGRPGELFF. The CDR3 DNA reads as TGCGCCAGCAGCCAAGAGGTCGGACAGGGAAGGCCCGGGGAGCTGTTTTTT.

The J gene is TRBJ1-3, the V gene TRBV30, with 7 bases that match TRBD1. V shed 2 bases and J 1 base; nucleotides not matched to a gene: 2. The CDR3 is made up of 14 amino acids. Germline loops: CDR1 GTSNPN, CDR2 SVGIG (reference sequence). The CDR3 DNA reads TGTGCCTGGAGTTCAGGGGGATCTGGAAACACCATATATTTT. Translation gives CAWSSGGSGNTIYF.

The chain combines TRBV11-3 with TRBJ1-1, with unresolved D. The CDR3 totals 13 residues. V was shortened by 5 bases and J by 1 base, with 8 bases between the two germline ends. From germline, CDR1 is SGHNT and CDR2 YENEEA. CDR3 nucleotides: TGTGCCAGCAGCATACGACAGAACACTGAAGCTTTCTTT. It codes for CASSIRQNTEAFF.

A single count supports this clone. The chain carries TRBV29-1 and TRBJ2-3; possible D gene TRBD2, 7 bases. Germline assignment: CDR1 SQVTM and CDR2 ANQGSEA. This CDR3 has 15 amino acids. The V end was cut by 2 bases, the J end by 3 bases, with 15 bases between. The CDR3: CSVEKMGGLTDTQYF. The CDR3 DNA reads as TGCAGCGTTGAAAAGATGGGGGGGCTGACAGATACGCAGTATTTT.

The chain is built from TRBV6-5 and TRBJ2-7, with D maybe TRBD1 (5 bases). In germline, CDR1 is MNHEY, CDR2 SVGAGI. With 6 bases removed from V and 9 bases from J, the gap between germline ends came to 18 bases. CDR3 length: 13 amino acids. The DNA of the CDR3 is TGTGCCAGCAGGGACACCTTGATCGGGCGGCAGTACTTC. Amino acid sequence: CASRDTLIGRQYF.

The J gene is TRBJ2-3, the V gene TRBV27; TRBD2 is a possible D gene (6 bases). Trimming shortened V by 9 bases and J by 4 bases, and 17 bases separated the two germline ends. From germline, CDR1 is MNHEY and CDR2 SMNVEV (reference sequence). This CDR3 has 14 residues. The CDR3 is CASSGGAGPDTQYF. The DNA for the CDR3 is TGTGCCAGTTCGGGCGGGGCAGGCCCAGATACGCAGTATTTT.

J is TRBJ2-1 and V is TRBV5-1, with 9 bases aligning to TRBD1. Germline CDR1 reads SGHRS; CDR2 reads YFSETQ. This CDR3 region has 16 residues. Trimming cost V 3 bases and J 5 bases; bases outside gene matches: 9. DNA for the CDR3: TGCGCCAGCAGCTATGCGGAGGGACAGGGCCACAATGAGCAGTTCTTC. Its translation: CASSYAEGQGHNEQFF.

This CDR3 reads CASSPSRIAPSTDTQYF. The CDR3 region has the DNA TGTGCCAGCAGCCCCTCGCGTATAGCGCCCTCGACAGATACGCAGTATTTT. This rearrangement joins TRBV11-3 to TRBJ2-3; maybe TRBD2 (5 bases). The V end lost 5 bases, the J end lost 3 bases, and 21 bases lay between the germline ends. CDR3 size: 17 residues. The germline V gene has CDR1 SGHNT and CDR2 YENEEA.